Following are 23 T cell receptor beta chains from one sample sequenced in a study of cytomegalovirus exposure and HLA in healthy donors. The primer mix had 60 Vbeta and 13 Jbeta primers. Clones were sequenced by immunoSEQ multiplex PCR, and TCRdb holds only the in-frame ones, with some missing. The table lists roughly 160,000 clones, roughly 87% of them singletons. Sequencing used PBMCs. The receptors stem from a woman in her 30s in good health and CMV-seronegative.

The chain uses TRBV27 and TRBJ2-7, with TRBD2 matching 9 bases. This CDR3 contains 14 residues. The junction had 10 bases not matched to a gene; V was cut back by 6 bases and J by 7 bases. Germline CDR1 reads MNHEY; CDR2 reads SMNVEV (reference sequence). CDR3 coding DNA: TGTGCCAGCAGGATAACCAGACTAGCGGTTGAGCAGTACTTC. Encoded protein: CASRITRLAVEQYF.

The V gene is TRBV7-9, the J gene TRBJ1-1; D is ambiguous. The germline CDR1 and CDR2 sequences are SEHNR and FQNEAQ (reference sequence). CDR3 length: 15 residues. Trimming removed 5 bases at V and 1 base at J, with 14 bases between. The CDR3 is CASSPTVLGNTEAFF. In DNA form, the CDR3 reads TGTGCCAGCAGCCCGACTGTATTAGGGAACACTGAAGCTTTCTTT.

This chain joins TRBV7-2 and TRBJ2-1, with a possible D match to TRBD2 (6 bases). Trimming removed 0 bases from V and 5 bases from J, with 17 bases in between. This CDR3 has 17 amino acids. Germline V gene data show CDR1 as SGHTA and CDR2 as FQGNSA. The CDR3 is CASSLATGRGINNEQFF. CDR3 DNA sequence: TGTGCCAGCAGCTTAGCAACGGGACGCGGGATCAACAATGAGCAGTTCTTC.

The chain employs TRBV15 and TRBJ2-1, with 9 positions matching TRBD2. V was pared by 1 base and J by 3 bases, with 10 bases of the junction left unmatched. The germline V gene encodes CDR1 LNHNV and CDR2 YYDKDF (reference sequence). The CDR3 is 18 residues long. In nucleotides, the CDR3 is TGTGCCACCAGCAGAGGCAGGGTGGGAGCGGGAGGCTACAATGAGCAGTTCTTC. As protein: CATSRGRVGAGGYNEQFF.

The CDR3 region is CASSSMTGSLSPLHF. The CDR3 DNA follows: TGTGCCAGCAGCTCCATGACAGGGTCCCTTTCACCCCTCCACTTT. The chain links TRBV7-2 to TRBJ1-6, with 7 bases identical to TRBD1. The CDR3 totals 15 residues. V lost 4 bases and J lost 9; bases outside the gene matches: 9. Germline lookup yields CDR1 SGHTA and CDR2 FQGNSA.

The genes are TRBV2 and TRBJ2-1, with D possibly matching TRBD2 (5 bases). The germline CDR1 and CDR2 sequences are SNHLY and FYNNEI. This CDR3 has 13 residues. V was shortened by 7 bases and J by 7 bases, with 14 bases between the two germline ends. The CDR3 spells CASNTQRGNEQFF. The CDR3 DNA reads TGTGCCAGCAATACCCAACGGGGAAATGAGCAGTTCTTC.

Here the CDR3 DNA reads TGTGCCAGCAGTGAAGCGCCCCCAGGCAGGGGGGTAAATTCACCCCTCCACTTT. Translation: CASSEAPPGRGVNSPLHF. The rearrangement links TRBV6-1 to TRBJ1-6; 7 bases align to TRBD1. Germline CDR1 and CDR2: MNHNS and SASEGT. J lost 7 bases, V lost 0 bases, and 12 bases had no gene match. CDR3 length: 18 amino acids.

This clone is a singleton in its sample. This chain links TRBV21-1 with TRBJ2-3; the table's D call, TRBD1, was not checked against the DNA. TRBV21-1 is a known pseudogene. This CDR3 has 16 residues. CDR3 residues: CASRLQPVVLTDTQYF. The DNA of the CDR3 is TGTGCCAGCCGCTTACAGCCGGTAGTCCTCACAGATACGCAGTATTTT.

The V gene is TRBV25-1, the J gene TRBJ1-1; D remains unclear. V lost 5 bases and J 3 bases, leaving 4 bases between the germline ends. The germline V gene has CDR1 MGHDK and CDR2 SYGVNS. This CDR3 has 11 residues. Here the CDR3 reads CASSLYTEAFF. CDR3 bases: TGTGCCAGCAGTTTATACACTGAAGCTTTCTTT. Full variable domain (outside the CDR3, taken from reference TRBV25-1 and TRBJ1-1): EADIYQTPRYLVIGTGKKITLECSQTMGHDKMYWYQQDPGMELHLIHYSYGVNSTEKGDLSSESTVSRIRTEHFPLTLESARPSHTSQYLCASSLYTEAFFGQGTRLTVV.

This clone was counted a single time. This chain connects TRBV6-5 to TRBJ2-5; 8 nucleotides agree with TRBD1. CDR1 and CDR2 from the germline V gene are MNHEY and SVGAGI. This CDR3 has 14 residues. Losses at the gene ends were 5 bases for V and 4 bases for J; bases not matched to a gene: 6. The CDR3 is CASSGRGRGETQYF. The CDR3 coding sequence is TGTGCCAGCAGTGGCAGGGGGCGCGGAGAGACCCAGTACTTC.

The chain uses TRBV9 and TRBJ2-7, with D possibly matching TRBD2 (7 bases). Germline lookup yields CDR1 SGDLS and CDR2 YYNGEE. The length of the CDR3 is 18 residues. Trimming left V 4 bases short and J 4 bases short, with 27 bases between. The CDR3 nucleotides read TGTGCCAGCAGCCCCGCCTTGGGAGGGACAAGCGGGATTTACGAGCAGTACTTC. It is translated as CASSPALGGTSGIYEQYF.

The gene calls are TRBV9 and TRBJ2-1; D uncertain. The CDR3 has 12 amino acids. The V end was cut by 0 bases, the J end by 7 bases, with 5 bases between. Germline V gene sequence: CDR1 SGDLS, CDR2 YYNGEE. CDR3 protein: CASSVAFNEQFF. CDR3 DNA: TGTGCCAGCAGCGTAGCTTTTAATGAGCAGTTCTTC.

The chain couples TRBV30 to TRBJ1-3; D is unresolved. CDR3 length: 13 amino acids. Germline V gene lookup returns CDR1 GTSNPN and CDR2 SVGIG (reference sequence). Trimming left V 5 bases short and J 1 base short, with 9 bases between. The DNA of the CDR3 is TGTGCCTGGTCCTACTCATCTGGAAACACCATATATTTT. It codes for CAWSYSSGNTIYF.

The genes are TRBV29-1 and TRBJ2-1; 8 nucleotides line up with TRBD1. CDR3 length: 12 residues. From germline, CDR1 is SQVTM and CDR2 ANQGSEA. Trimming took 7 bases from V and 9 from J; bases not matched to a gene: 8. The CDR3 nucleotides read TGCAGCGGGGGACAGGAGGTGAGTGAGCAGTTCTTC. This translates into CSGGQEVSEQFF.

The chain has TRBV2 and TRBJ1-1, with 7 bases identical to TRBD1. V dropped 6 bases and J dropped 6; count of bases not matched to a gene: 10. The CDR3 length is 14 residues. Germline V CDR1 and CDR2: SNHLY, FYNNEI. The CDR3 spells CASRRQGARAEAFF. Here the CDR3 DNA reads TGTGCCAGCAGACGACAGGGTGCCCGCGCTGAAGCTTTCTTT.

This chain links TRBV7-3 with TRBJ2-1; 8 nucleotides align to TRBD1. The CDR3 is 18 residues long. Germline V gene lookup returns CDR1 SGHTA and CDR2 FQGTGA. V was pared by 1 base and J by 7 bases, with 15 bases of the junction left unmatched. This CDR3 reads CASSLRAAGRDRTNEQFF. The CDR3 region has the DNA TGTGCCAGCAGCTTAAGAGCGGCAGGTCGGGACAGGACGAATGAGCAGTTCTTC.

The chain has TRBV10-1 and TRBJ2-7; D might be TRBD2 (5 bases). The length of the CDR3 is 13 residues. V lost 3 bases and J 2 bases, leaving 8 bases between the germline ends. Germline V gene lookup returns CDR1 WNHNN and CDR2 SYGVQD (reference sequence). Here the CDR3 reads CASSDGGTYEQYF. CDR3 in DNA: TGCGCCAGCAGTGATGGAGGCACCTACGAGCAGTACTTC.

In its sample, this clone was seen once. The V call is TRBV5-1, the J call TRBJ2-3, with 10 bases aligning to TRBD1. Per germline, CDR1 SGHRS and CDR2 YFSETQ. J lost 0 bases, V lost 4 bases, and 14 bases had no gene match. This CDR3 comprises 19 residues. The CDR3 DNA reads TGCGCCAGCAGCCATCAGACAGGGGGCGTTAGTCTGAGCACAGATACGCAGTATTTT. It yields the protein CASSHQTGGVSLSTDTQYF.

This chain connects TRBV30 to TRBJ1-5; 7 bases are shared with TRBD1. The CDR3 has 14 amino acids. Unmatched junction bases numbered 4, after V lost 0 bases and J lost 5 bases. Germline CDR1 GTSNPN, CDR2 SVGIG (reference sequence). CDR3 protein: CAWSVRRGYQPQHF. As DNA, the CDR3 is TGTGCCTGGAGTGTACGCAGGGGGTATCAGCCCCAGCATTTT.

This clone was counted between two and nine times. The genes are TRBV27 and TRBJ2-6; D unresolved. The CDR3 has 14 amino acids. The germline V gene encodes CDR1 MNHEY and CDR2 SMNVEV (reference sequence). Trimming left V 8 bases short and J 4 bases short, with 12 bases between. CDR3 sequence reads: CASGPRAGANVLTF. CDR3 bases: TGTGCCAGCGGGCCCCGAGCCGGGGCCAACGTCCTGACTTTC.

V is TRBV30 and J is TRBJ1-1; TRBD1 agrees at 7 bases. Germline V gene data show CDR1 as GTSNPN and CDR2 as SVGIG (reference sequence). This CDR3 is built from 13 residues. After removal of 2 bases from V and 5 bases from J, the junction contained 5 bases not matched to a gene. The CDR3: CAWSTGVGTEAFF. The CDR3, as DNA: TGTGCCTGGAGTACAGGGGTTGGTACTGAAGCTTTCTTT.

The chain carries TRBV28 and TRBJ1-5; TRBD1 matches at 9 bases. The CDR3 is 14 amino acids. The trim removed 7 bases at V and 3 bases at J, leaving 4 bases unmatched. Germline V CDR1 and CDR2: MDHEN, SYDVKM. The CDR3 here is CASTGQGHNQPQHF. CDR3 nucleotides: TGTGCCAGCACGGGACAGGGACACAATCAGCCCCAGCATTTT.

J is TRBJ2-7 and V is TRBV5-6; tentatively, D is TRBD1 (6 bases). Between the trimmed V and J ends, which lost 2 bases and 1 base, there was a span of 7 bases. The CDR3 is 13 amino acids. Germline CDR1 SGHDT, CDR2 YYEEEE. CDR3 sequence (DNA): TGTGCCAGCAGCTTACAGGGTTCCTACGAGCAGTACTTC. This gives the protein CASSLQGSYEQYF.